This TCR beta chain derives from a study of cytomegalovirus exposure and HLA in healthy donors. Study as a whole: HLA-typed donors contributed around 88 million unique TCRs, which were held in an early data release. Study-wide points: A later analysis found common viral pathogens apparently linked to several of the most significant clusters. Other equally common chains were less clonally expanded than HLA-associated TCR beta chains, a later analysis showed.

The CDR3 is 15 residues long. V was trimmed by 0 bases and J by 2 bases, leaving 11 bases between them. Germline V lookup: CDR1 SGDLS, CDR2 YYNGEE. To note about this clone: Its specificity is not known.

Amplification used 60 Vbeta primers and 13 Jbeta primers. Method: immunoSEQ multiplex PCR; TCRdb's copy keeps in-frame clones and lacks some. The table lists approximately 190,000 clones, approximately 11% of them singletons. V gene TRBV9 combines with J gene TRBJ1-2; possibly TRBD1 for D (5 bases). This receptor was identified in a man aged 50-59 years in good health and CMV-seropositive. The sequencing input was PBMCs. The CDR3 sequence is CASSVDQGVNYGYTF. The DNA for the CDR3 is TGTGCCAGCAGCGTAGACCAGGGCGTGAACTATGGCTACACCTTC.